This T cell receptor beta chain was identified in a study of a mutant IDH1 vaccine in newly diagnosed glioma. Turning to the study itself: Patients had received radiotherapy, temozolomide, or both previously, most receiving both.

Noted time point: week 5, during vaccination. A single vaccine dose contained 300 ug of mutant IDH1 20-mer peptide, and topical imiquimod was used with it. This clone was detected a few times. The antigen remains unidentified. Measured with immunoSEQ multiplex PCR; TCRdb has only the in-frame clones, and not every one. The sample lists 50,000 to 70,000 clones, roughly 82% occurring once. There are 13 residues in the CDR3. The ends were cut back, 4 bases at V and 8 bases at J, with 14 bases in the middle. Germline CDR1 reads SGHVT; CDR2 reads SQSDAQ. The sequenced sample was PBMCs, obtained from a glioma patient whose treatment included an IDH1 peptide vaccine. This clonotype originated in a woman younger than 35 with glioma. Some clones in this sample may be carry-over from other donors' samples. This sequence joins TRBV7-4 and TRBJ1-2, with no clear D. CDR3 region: CASSSSRAEGYTF. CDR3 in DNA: TGTGCCAGCAGCTCGTCAAGGGCGGAGGGCTACACCTTC.